This T cell receptor beta chain stems from a study of blood T cell repertoires in COVID-19. CDR3 length: 13 residues. Germline V gene sequence: CDR1 SGHTA, CDR2 FQGNSA. V lost 8 bases, J lost 10 bases, and 18 bases lay in between. Method: immunoSEQ multiplex PCR; TCRdb's copy keeps in-frame clones and lacks some. The table has 280,000 or so clones, roughly 90% seen once. Cohorts were determined from participant-reported clinical history. This TCR was sampled from a woman aged 50 to 60 who had been exposed to COVID-19. This chain joins TRBV7-2 and TRBJ2-1, with TRBD2 as a possible D gene (6 bases). Sequencing input: PBMCs or T cells enriched from blood (not recorded which). CDR3 DNA sequence: TGTGCCAGCTCACCTTGGGAGGTTGGGGAGCAGTTCTTC. As protein: CASSPWEVGEQFF.